Shown below are 10 T cell receptor beta chains from a single sample sequenced in a study of shared clonotypes between healthy human individuals. Clones were sequenced by immunoSEQ multiplex PCR, and TCRdb holds only the in-frame ones, with some missing. The sample lists about 700,000 clones; approximately 90% were seen once. Naive CD8 populations comprised CD45RO-negative cells positively selected for CCR7, excluding terminally differentiated effector memory CD45RA+ cells. Specimen: naive CD8+ T cells sorted from blood. The receptors stem from a man in his thirties or forties in good health.

The V call is TRBV23-1, the J call TRBJ2-3, with a tentative D call TRBD1 (6 bases). TRBV23-1 is marked as an open reading frame, function uncertain. The V end was cut by 7 bases, the J end by 2 bases, with 13 bases between. The CDR3 covers 14 residues. The CDR3 is CASIPDSHTDTQYF. CDR3 DNA sequence: TGCGCCAGCATCCCGGACAGTCACACAGATACGCAGTATTTT.

The rearrangement uses TRBV25-1 and TRBJ2-7, with 8 bases aligning to TRBD1. CDR1 and CDR2 from the germline V gene are MGHDK and SYGVNS. V lost 2 bases to trimming and J lost 3 bases; unmatched junction nucleotides: 6. The CDR3 spans 15 residues. CDR3 protein: CASSEPGQGDYEQYF. The CDR3 nucleotides read TGTGCCAGCAGTGAACCAGGACAGGGTGACTACGAGCAGTACTTC.

This chain joins TRBV9 and TRBJ2-1; 8 bases line up with TRBD2. The ends lost 4 bases at V and 5 bases at J; junction bases unmatched: 5. CDR3 length equals 14 residues. Looked up from germline, CDR1 is SGDLS and CDR2 is YYNGEE. The CDR3 DNA reads as TGTGCCAGCAGCCGAGAACTAGCGGACAATGAGCAGTTCTTC. This gives the protein CASSRELADNEQFF.

In DNA form, the CDR3 reads TGTGCCAGCAGTATGCTACCCTCGAAATACAATGAGCAGTTCTTC. The encoded protein is CASSMLPSKYNEQFF. The chain is built from TRBV27 and TRBJ2-1; D gene ambiguous. V was cut by 5 bases and J by 4 bases, with 15 bases left in between. Looked up from germline, CDR1 is MNHEY and CDR2 is SMNVEV (reference sequence). The CDR3 has 15 amino acids.

In its sample, this clone was seen a few times. The V call is TRBV5-6, the J call TRBJ1-1; possible D gene TRBD1, 5 bases. The length of the CDR3 is 12 residues. Germline CDR1 and CDR2: SGHDT and YYEEEE. V lost 1 base to trimming and J lost 5 bases, with 6 bases between them. CDR3 sequence: CASSLQGTEAFF. The DNA of the CDR3 is TGTGCCAGCAGCTTGCAGGGAACTGAAGCTTTCTTT.

The chain links TRBV19 to TRBJ2-2; no firm D call. Germline assignment: CDR1 LNHDA and CDR2 SQIVND (reference sequence). The V and J ends lost 3 bases and 7 bases respectively, with 6 bases between them. CDR3 length equals 12 residues. The CDR3 reads CASSIALGELFF. Written as DNA, the CDR3 is TGTGCCAGTAGTATTGCGCTCGGGGAGCTGTTTTTT.

The chain joins TRBV28 to TRBJ2-2; D unclear. This CDR3 region has 11 residues. Looked up from germline, CDR1 is MDHEN and CDR2 is SYDVKM. Trimming pared 5 bases from V and 6 bases from J, leaving 4 bases between. This chain's CDR3 is CASSPPGELFF. CDR3 bases: TGTGCCAGCAGTCCTCCCGGGGAGCTGTTTTTT.

This chain joins TRBV29-1 and TRBJ2-5; D is unresolved. Germline CDR1 is SQVTM and CDR2 is ANQGSEA. The V end lost 5 bases, the J end lost 4 bases, and 14 bases lay between the germline ends. The CDR3 covers 13 residues. CDR3 DNA sequence: TGCAGCGTTATTCTTCCATCAGGAGAGACCCAGTACTTC. Translating gives CSVILPSGETQYF. Full variable domain (missing parts from reference TRBV29-1 and TRBJ2-5): SAVISQKPSRDICQRGTSLTIQCQVDSQVTMMFWYRQQPGQSLTLIATANQGSEATYESGFVIDKFPISRPNLTFSTLTVSNMSPEDSSIYLCSVILPSGETQYFGPGTRLLVL.

V and J are TRBV6-6 and TRBJ1-2; D unclear. This CDR3 region has 15 residues. Trimming shortened V by 1 base and J by 4 bases, and 13 bases separated the two germline ends. CDR1 MNHNY and CDR2 SVGAGI come from the germline V gene (reference sequence). The CDR3 loop is CASSYLKWTAYGYTF. The DNA of the CDR3 is TGTGCCAGCAGTTACTTGAAATGGACGGCCTATGGCTACACCTTC.

On this clone: Within the sample, other DNA sequences also encode this same CDR3. The chain combines TRBV4-1 with TRBJ2-7; 8 bases map to TRBD1. V trimming: 1 base; J trimming: 2 bases; junction bases outside the gene matches: 1. The CDR3 extends over 14 amino acids. Germline V gene sequence: CDR1 MGHRA, CDR2 YSYEKL. In DNA, the CDR3 is TGCGCCAGCAGCCAAGGACAGGGGACCTACGAGCAGTACTTC. Translated: CASSQGQGTYEQYF.